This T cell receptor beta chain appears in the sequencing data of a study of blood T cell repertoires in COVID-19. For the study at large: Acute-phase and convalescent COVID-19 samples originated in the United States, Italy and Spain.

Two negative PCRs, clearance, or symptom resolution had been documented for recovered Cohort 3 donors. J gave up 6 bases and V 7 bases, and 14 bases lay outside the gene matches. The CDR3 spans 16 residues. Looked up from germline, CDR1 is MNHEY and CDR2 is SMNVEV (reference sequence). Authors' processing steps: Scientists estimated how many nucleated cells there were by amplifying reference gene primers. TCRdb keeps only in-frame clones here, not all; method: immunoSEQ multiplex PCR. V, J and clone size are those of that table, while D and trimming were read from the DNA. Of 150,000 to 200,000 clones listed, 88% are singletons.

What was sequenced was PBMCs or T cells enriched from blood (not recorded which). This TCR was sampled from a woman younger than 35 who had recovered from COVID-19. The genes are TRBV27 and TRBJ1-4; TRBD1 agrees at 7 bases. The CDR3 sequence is CASTLLYRDRYEKLFF. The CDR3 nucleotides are TGTGCCAGCACCCTACTATACCGGGACAGATATGAAAAACTGTTTTTT.